A selection of T cell receptor beta chains follows, all from one sample in a study of a mutant IDH1 vaccine in newly diagnosed glioma. Clones were read by immunoSEQ multiplex PCR, and TCRdb kept only the in-frame ones, dropping some. The sample holds around 30,000 clones, 87% seen once. No antigen has been assigned to these receptors. The specimen comprised PBMCs, sampled from a glioma patient whose treatment included an IDH1 peptide vaccine. These receptors all stem from a woman younger than 45 with glioma. The CDR3 runs from the conserved cysteine through the conserved F or W. Each record gives: V gene, J gene, CDR3 protein.

V: TRBV27
J: TRBJ2-1
CDR3: CASSPGPNNEQFF

V: TRBV7-8
J: TRBJ1-3
CDR3: CASSLVVTSGNTIYF

V: TRBV6-5
J: TRBJ2-5
CDR3: CASSYSTGQGQETQYF

V: TRBV10-1
J: TRBJ2-7
CDR3: CASSSGTRTYEQYF

V: TRBV5-1
J: TRBJ1-2
CDR3: CASSLEAGVGYTF

V: TRBV4-3
J: TRBJ1-5
CDR3: CASSQMAGVPNQPQHF

V: TRBV5-1
J: TRBJ1-2
CDR3: CASSWDRGTYGYTF

V: TRBV5-6
J: TRBJ2-7
CDR3: CASSLGDRAGEQYF

V: TRBV5-3
J: TRBJ1-1
CDR3: CARSYNTEAFF

V: TRBV5-1
J: TRBJ1-4
CDR3: CASRTVGSEKLFF

V: TRBV4-1
J: TRBJ1-1
CDR3: CASSPWTEGEPGAFF

V: TRBV4-1
J: TRBJ1-5
CDR3: CASSQITGGDQPQHF

V: TRBV5-1
J: TRBJ2-3
CDR3: CASSLSGTPGADTQYF